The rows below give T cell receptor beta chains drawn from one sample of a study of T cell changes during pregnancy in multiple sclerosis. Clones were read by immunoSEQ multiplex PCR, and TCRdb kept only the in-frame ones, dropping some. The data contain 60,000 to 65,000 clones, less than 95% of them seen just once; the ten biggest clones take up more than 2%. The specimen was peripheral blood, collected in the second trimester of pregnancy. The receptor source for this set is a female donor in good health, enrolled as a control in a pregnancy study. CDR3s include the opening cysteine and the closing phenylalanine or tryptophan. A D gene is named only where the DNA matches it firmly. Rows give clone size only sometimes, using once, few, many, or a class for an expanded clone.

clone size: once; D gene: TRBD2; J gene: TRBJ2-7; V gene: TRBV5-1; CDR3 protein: CASSLEGPAGEQYF; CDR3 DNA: TGCGCCAGCAGCCTCGAAGGACCAGCGGGGGAGCAGTACTTC
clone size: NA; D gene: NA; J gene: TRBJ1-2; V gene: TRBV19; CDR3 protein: CASSIGTRGKFYGYTF; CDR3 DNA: TGTGCCAGTAGTATCGGTACAAGAGGGAAGTTCTATGGCTACACCTTC
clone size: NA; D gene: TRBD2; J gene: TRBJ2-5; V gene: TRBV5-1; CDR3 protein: CASSLVSGRALKTQYF; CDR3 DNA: TGCGCCAGCAGCTTGGTATCTGGGAGGGCCTTAAAGACCCAGTACTTC
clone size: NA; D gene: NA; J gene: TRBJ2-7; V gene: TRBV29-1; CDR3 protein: CSVEARGGEQYF; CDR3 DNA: TGCAGCGTTGAAGCACGGGGAGGCGAGCAGTACTTC
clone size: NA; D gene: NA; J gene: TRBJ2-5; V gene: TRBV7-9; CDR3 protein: CASSLGQDIRKETQYF; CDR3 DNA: TGTGCCAGCAGCTTAGGACAGGACATTCGCAAAGAGACCCAGTACTTC
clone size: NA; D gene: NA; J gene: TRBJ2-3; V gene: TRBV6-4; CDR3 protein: CASRGGGTDTQYF; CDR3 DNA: TGTGCCAGCAGGGGCGGGGGCACAGATACGCAGTATTTT
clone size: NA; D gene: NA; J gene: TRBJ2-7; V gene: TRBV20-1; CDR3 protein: CSVIPRYEQYF; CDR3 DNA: TGCAGTGTAATCCCCCGTTACGAGCAGTACTTC
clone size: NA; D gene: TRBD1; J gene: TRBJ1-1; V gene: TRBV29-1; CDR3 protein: CSVQGGTGNTEAFF; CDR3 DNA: TGCAGCGTCCAAGGGGGCACGGGGAACACTGAAGCTTTCTTT
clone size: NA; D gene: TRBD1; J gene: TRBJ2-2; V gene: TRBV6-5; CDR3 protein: CASRKLDRVTGELFF; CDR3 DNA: TGTGCCAGCAGGAAACTTGACAGGGTCACCGGGGAGCTGTTTTTT
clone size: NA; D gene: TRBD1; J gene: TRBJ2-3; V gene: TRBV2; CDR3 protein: CASSHPDRGGTDTQYF; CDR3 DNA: TGTGCCAGCAGCCACCCGGACAGGGGGGGCACAGATACGCAGTATTTT
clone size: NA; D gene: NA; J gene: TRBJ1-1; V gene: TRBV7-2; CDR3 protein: CASSPYLNTEAFF; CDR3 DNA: TGTGCCAGCAGCCCTTATTTGAACACTGAAGCTTTCTTT
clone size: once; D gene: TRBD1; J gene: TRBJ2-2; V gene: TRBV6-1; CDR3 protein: CASGKGDRRTGELFF; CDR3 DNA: TGTGCCAGTGGGAAGGGGGACAGAAGAACCGGGGAGCTGTTTTTT
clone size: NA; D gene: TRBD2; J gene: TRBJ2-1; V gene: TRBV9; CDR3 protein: CASSVRLASSRYNEQFF; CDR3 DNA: TGTGCCAGCAGCGTCCGACTAGCGTCAAGCAGGTACAATGAGCAGTTCTTC
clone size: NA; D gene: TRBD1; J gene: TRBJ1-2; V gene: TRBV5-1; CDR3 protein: CASKGTAANYGYTF; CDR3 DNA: TGCGCCAGCAAAGGGACAGCAGCTAACTATGGCTACACCTTC
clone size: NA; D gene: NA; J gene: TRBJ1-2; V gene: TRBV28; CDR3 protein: CASSLRRWGVDYGYTF; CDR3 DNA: TGTGCCAGCAGTTTACGGAGGTGGGGAGTTGATTATGGCTACACCTTC
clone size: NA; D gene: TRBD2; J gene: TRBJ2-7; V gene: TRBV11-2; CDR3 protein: CASSYRGAGLALSEQYF; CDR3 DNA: TGTGCCAGCAGCTACAGGGGGGCGGGACTAGCGTTAAGCGAGCAGTACTTC
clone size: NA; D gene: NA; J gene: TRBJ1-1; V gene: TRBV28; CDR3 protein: CAISGGEAFF; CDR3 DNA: TGTGCCATCTCCGGCGGAGAAGCTTTCTTT
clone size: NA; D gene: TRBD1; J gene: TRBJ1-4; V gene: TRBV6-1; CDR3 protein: CASVQGGGNEKLFF; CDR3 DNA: TGTGCCAGCGTACAGGGGGGAGGTAATGAAAAACTGTTTTTT
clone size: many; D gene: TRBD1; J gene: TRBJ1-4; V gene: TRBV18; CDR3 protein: CASSRTGTNEKLFF; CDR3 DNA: TGTGCCAGCTCGCGGACAGGGACGAATGAAAAACTGTTTTTT
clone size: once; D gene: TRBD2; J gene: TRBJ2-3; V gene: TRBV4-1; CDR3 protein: CASSRILAASTDTQYF; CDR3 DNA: TGCGCCAGCAGCCGGATACTAGCGGCTTCCACAGATACGCAGTATTTT
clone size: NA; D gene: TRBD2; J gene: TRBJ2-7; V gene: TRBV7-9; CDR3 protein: CASSPRDYTYEQYF; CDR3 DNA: TGTGCCAGCAGCCCCCGGGACTATACCTACGAGCAGTACTTC
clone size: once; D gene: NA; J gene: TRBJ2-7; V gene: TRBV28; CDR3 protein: CASSFERSSYEQYF; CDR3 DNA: TGTGCCAGCAGTTTTGAGCGGAGCTCCTACGAGCAGTACTTC
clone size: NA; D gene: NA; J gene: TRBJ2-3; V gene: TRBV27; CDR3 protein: CASIGTDTQYF; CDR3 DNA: TGTGCCAGCATCGGCACAGATACGCAGTATTTT
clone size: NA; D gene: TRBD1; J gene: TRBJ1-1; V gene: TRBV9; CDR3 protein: CASSVQDRGSDTEAFF; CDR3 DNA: TGTGCCAGCAGCGTACAAGACAGGGGGTCGGACACTGAAGCTTTCTTT
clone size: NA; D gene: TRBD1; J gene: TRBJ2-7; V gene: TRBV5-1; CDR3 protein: CASRGDSSYEQYF; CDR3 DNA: TGCGCCAGCAGGGGGGACAGCTCCTACGAGCAGTACTTC
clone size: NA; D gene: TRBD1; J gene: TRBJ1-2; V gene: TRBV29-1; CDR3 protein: CSVPDRAGYTF; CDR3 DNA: TGCAGCGTCCCAGACAGGGCTGGCTACACCTTC
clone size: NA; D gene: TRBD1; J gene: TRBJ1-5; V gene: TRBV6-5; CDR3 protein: CASSQGTGGWQPQHF; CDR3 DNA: TGTGCCAGCAGTCAAGGGACAGGGGGCTGGCAGCCCCAGCATTTT
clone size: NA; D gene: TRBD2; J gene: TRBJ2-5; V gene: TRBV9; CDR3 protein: CASSARLAGDGETQYF; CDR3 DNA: TGTGCCAGCAGCGCAAGACTAGCGGGAGACGGAGAGACCCAGTACTTC
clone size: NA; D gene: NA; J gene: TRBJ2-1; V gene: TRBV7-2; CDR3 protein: CASSLGRNEQFF; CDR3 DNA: TGTGCCAGCAGCTTAGGGCGGAATGAGCAGTTCTTC
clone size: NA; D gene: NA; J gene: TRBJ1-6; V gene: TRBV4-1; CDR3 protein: CAVPFEESSYNSPLHF; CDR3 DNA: TGCGCCGTACCGTTCGAGGAGAGCTCCTATAATTCACCCCTCCACTTT
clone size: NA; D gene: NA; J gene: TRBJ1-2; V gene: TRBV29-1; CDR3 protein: CSVVGSGYTF; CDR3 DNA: TGCAGCGTTGTCGGTTCTGGCTACACCTTC
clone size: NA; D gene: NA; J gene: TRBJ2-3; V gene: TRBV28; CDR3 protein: CASSLRGFNTDTQYF; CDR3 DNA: TGTGCCAGCAGTCTCAGGGGTTTCAACACAGATACGCAGTATTTT
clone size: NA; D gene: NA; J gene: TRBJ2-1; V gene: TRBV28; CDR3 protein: CASTPLAFDSYNEQFF; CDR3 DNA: TGTGCCAGCACCCCCTTAGCCTTCGACAGCTACAATGAGCAGTTCTTC
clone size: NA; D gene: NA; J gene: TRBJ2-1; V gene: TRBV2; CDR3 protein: CASSDVGLGQFF; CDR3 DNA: TGTGCCAGCAGTGATGTGGGGCTGGGGCAGTTCTTC
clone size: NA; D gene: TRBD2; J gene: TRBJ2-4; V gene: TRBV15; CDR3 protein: CATSPRTSGTKNIQYF; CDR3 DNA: TGTGCCACCAGCCCTCGGACTAGCGGCACCAAAAACATTCAGTACTTC
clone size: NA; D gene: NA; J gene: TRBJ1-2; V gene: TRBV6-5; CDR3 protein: CASSVAGSTNGYTF; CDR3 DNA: TGTGCCAGCAGTGTAGCCGGGTCCACAAATGGCTACACCTTC
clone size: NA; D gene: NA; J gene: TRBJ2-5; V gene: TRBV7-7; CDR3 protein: CASRGRSSETQYF; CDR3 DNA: TGTGCTAGCAGAGGAAGGAGTTCGGAGACCCAGTACTTC